This T cell receptor (beta chain) comes out of a study of shared clonotypes between healthy human individuals. Germline V gene sequence: CDR1 SQVTM, CDR2 ANQGSEA. Trimming shortened V by 7 bases and J by 6 bases, and 15 bases separated the two germline ends. This CDR3 comprises 13 residues. In regard to this clone: With a far larger clone one base away, a read error is the likely cause.

Data came from immunoSEQ multiplex PCR; TCRdb stores just in-frame clones and leaves some out. This table holds over 850,000 clones, 70% to 80% found once. The sequence was obtained from a man between 18 and 29 years old in good health. Some clones in this sample may be carry-over from other donors' samples. What was sequenced was memory CD4+ T cells from PBMCs. Indicated subset: CD45RA-negative fraction. V and J are TRBV29-1 and TRBJ1-4; D is uncertain. The CDR3 nucleotides read TGCAGCGCCTCCACGTGGGCCTATGAAAAACTGTTTTTT. Translating it yields CSASTWAYEKLFF.